The T cell receptor (beta chain) under discussion was sequenced for a study of regulatory T cells in long-lasting Graves disease. This clonotype was seen repeatedly, ten times or more. The authors built TCR beta libraries using iRepertoire HTBI primers and Arm-PCR of CDR3 regions. TCRdb reprocessed the multiplex PCR reads with MiXCR, giving one entry per CDR3 protein. Here the sample spans 350,000 to 450,000 distinct CDR3 sequences, 15% being singletons. The sample's time point: newly diagnosed GD, antithyroid drugs for less than 3 months. The authors made the TCR library using RNA they extracted from PBMCs. CDR1 SGHAT and CDR2 FQNNGV come from the germline V gene. The CDR3 consists of 12 residues. The V gene end was trimmed by 5 bases and the J gene end by 16 bases; junction bases not matched to a gene: 8. This sample also appeared in a second study, on T cells in Graves' hyperthyroidism and ophthalmopathy. This second study says: Stable Graves' hyperthyroidism denoted no ophthalmopathy progression over 18 months. The HTBI set primed first-round TCR CDR3 RT-PCR.

The sequence came from a woman aged 40 to 50 with Graves disease. The chain combines TRBV11-2 with TRBJ1-6, with 7 bases lining up with TRBD1. Sequenced here: peripheral blood mononuclear cells (PBMCs), sampled at new diagnosis, from a patient treated with antithyroid drugs. The CDR3 coding sequence is TGTGCCAGCAGCCCAGACCCGGGACAGCTCCACTTT. Protein: CASSPDPGQLHF.